This T cell receptor (beta chain) came from a study of cytomegalovirus exposure and HLA in healthy donors. It was with 60 Vbeta and 13 Jbeta primers that the PCR ran. Method: immunoSEQ multiplex PCR; TCRdb's copy keeps in-frame clones and lacks some. The table lists around 140,000 clones, approximately 82% of them singletons. The V gene end was trimmed by 3 bases and the J gene end by 6 bases; junction bases not matched to a gene: 4. CDR1 MGHRA and CDR2 YSYEKL come from the germline V gene. This CDR3 has 15 residues. As concerns this clone: Antigen: not known.

Notes on the study in general: The records held CMV serostatus as the only immune exposure information. In a later analysis, an Asian-associated ancestry cluster reportedly showed fewer N-insertions than the roughly 700-donor mean.

The chain is built from TRBV4-1 and TRBJ2-1; 11 nucleotides align to TRBD2. The sample was PBMCs. The origin of this receptor is a man in his forties in good health and CMV-seronegative. Written as DNA, the CDR3 is TGCGCCAGCAGCCAGGGACTAGCGGATACCAATGAGCAGTTCTTC. As protein: CASSQGLADTNEQFF.